These T cell receptor beta chains were read from a single sample in a study of T cell clonotyping in hematopoietic cell transplantation. Some clones are missing from TCRdb's copy, which holds only in-frame ones; the method was immunoSEQ multiplex PCR. The table has 2,600 or so clones, about three quarters seen once. The sequencing used peripheral blood mononuclear cells, collected 180 days after allogeneic stem cell transplant. The receptors shown here come from a male patient aged 55-69 years who had an allogeneic stem cell transplant, so T cells may come from the graft donor. Some clones in this sample may be carry-over from other donors' samples. The conserved cysteine and the conserved F or W are not part of the CDR3 here.

ASSSVGYEQY | TRBJ2-7 | TRBV27
ASSVLAASYYEQY | TRBJ2-7 | TRBV7-2
ASSLVDRDSGWQY | TRBJ2-7 | TRBV28
SVEAGYQETQY | TRBJ2-5 | TRBV29-1
ASSQELLGGRAF | TRBJ1-1 | TRBV14
ASSDRASSGNTIY | TRBJ1-3 | TRBV2
ASSLLQGVNEKLF | TRBJ1-4 | TRBV28
ATSSRGGGGYT | TRBJ1-2 | TRBV15
ASTSRPMGDTQY | TRBJ2-3 | TRBV27
SADTGGYYGYT | TRBJ1-2 | TRBV29-1
SARTGYGYT | TRBJ1-2 | TRBV29-1
ASSASLKGQSTDTQY | TRBJ2-3 | TRBV9
ACKPQGREQY | TRBJ2-7 | TRBV30
ASSSLLSGRGNTEAF | TRBJ1-1 | TRBV7-2
ASSPKQGVNYGYT | TRBJ1-2 | TRBV5-4
AWRGGSYNEQF | TRBJ2-1 | TRBV30
ASSEGRGTDTQY | TRBJ2-3 | TRBV6-1
ASKGNGYT | TRBJ1-2 | TRBV19
ASSPGTDYGYT | TRBJ1-2 | TRBV7-9
SASVQGSGGYT | TRBJ1-2 | TRBV29-1
SGIRGWNTEAF | TRBJ1-1 | TRBV29-1
ASSGPGHLKFNYGYT | TRBJ1-2 | TRBV5-8
ASSPRQGLVTGELF | TRBJ2-2 | TRBV7-3
AWSQSFLTSGGTQY | TRBJ2-5 | TRBV30
SVLDDIQY | TRBJ2-4 | TRBV29-1
AWSTPRLATSYEQY | TRBJ2-7 | TRBV30
ASSFHGGMEQF | TRBJ2-1 | TRBV11-1
ASSATRTNEKLF | TRBJ1-4 | TRBV6-5
ASSLTGGNYGYT | TRBJ1-2 | TRBV7-9
ASSTVLGLAGDKTQY | TRBJ2-5 | TRBV19
ASSWTGGGQPQH | TRBJ1-5 | TRBV5-6
ACAERGYGYT | TRBJ1-2 | TRBV30
ASSPGDFRPYEQY | TRBJ2-7 | TRBV28
ASSSGTAPLGEQY | TRBJ2-7 | TRBV27
ATSRAGGTQY | TRBJ2-3 | TRBV15
ASSYAGAVYT | TRBJ1-2 | TRBV6-5
ASSLAGISTDTQY | TRBJ2-3 | TRBV6-5
ATSRGQGAREQY | TRBJ2-7 | TRBV15
ASSFSLAGGYNEQF | TRBJ2-1 | TRBV5-1
AWGRGLPRYEQY | TRBJ2-7 | TRBV30
SVEELVSGPYNEQF | TRBJ2-1 | TRBV29-1
ASSPHGAMNTEAF | TRBJ1-1 | TRBV14
AWTRYSYNEQF | TRBJ2-1 | TRBV30
AWNGGTGVNEKLF | TRBJ1-4 | TRBV30
ASSYMRYTDTQY | TRBJ2-3 | TRBV6-5
ASSFGGPSDTQY | TRBJ2-3 | TRBV2
ASSQLRGDIYEQY | TRBJ2-7 | TRBV4-3
ASSQGGGERYGYT | TRBJ1-2 | TRBV14
AWKVGGYT | TRBJ1-2 | TRBV30
ASSLVELPSNEQY | TRBJ2-7 | TRBV5-4
AWSVASDNRPFYEQY | TRBJ2-7 | TRBV30
ASSEAGFGEAF | TRBJ1-1 | TRBV25-1
ASSAKGQVGGRGGKETQY | TRBJ2-5 | TRBV9
ASSLQDEQF | TRBJ2-1 | TRBV5-6
ASSLFVRLGQGNTEAF | TRBJ1-1 | TRBV5-1
ASSILTHSNEKLF | TRBJ1-4 | TRBV19
AWSPQGVYGYT | TRBJ1-2 | TRBV30
ASSLAGSGNTIY | TRBJ1-3 | TRBV7-2
ASSTLPGQGNTEAF | TRBJ1-1 | TRBV19